This note documents a single T cell receptor (beta chain) sequence. Its antigen remains undetermined. Per-nucleotide qualities are absent, and no much larger clonotype sits a single base away. TCR CDR3 regions were amplified from genomic DNA by multiplex PCR using the deep immunoSEQ assay. Genomic DNA extracted from each cell subset was distributed evenly over all wells of several immunoSEQ 96-well plates, and each plate served as one replicate. Each replicate PCR for unsorted PBMC received about 300 ng genomic DNA, equal to approximately 30,000 T cell genomes. Ten immunoSEQ deep assay plates were used to sequence the unsorted PBMC genomic DNA. The purified libraries were quantified using a Qubit 3.0 fluorometer, sized with a Bioanalyzer 2100, and then quantified again using the KAPA Library Quantification kit. Every immunoSEQ 96-well plate was sequenced on a dedicated single-read 150-cycle Illumina NextSeq 550 flow cell. The study's processing was this. The immunoSEQ output contained only junctional sequences without quality scores, so filtering could not match that applied to full-length reads. To assign V/J genes and CDR3, sequences were annotated using PyIR, a Python wrapper for IgBLAST v1.9, with IMGT germline references. Reads with weak V/J assignments (E-value above 1e-6), missing CDR3, stop codons, out-of-frame junctions, or ambiguous translated residues were removed. V3J clonotypes were defined as sequences sharing an identical inferred V gene, J gene, and CDR3 amino acid sequence. Percentage overlap between repertoires was computed as shared unique clonotypes divided by the size of the smaller repertoire. Three approaches were used to assess repertoire richness: RTK rarefaction, the Chao1 estimator, and Recon v2.1 estimates of unobserved clonotypes. TCRdb holds this immuneACCESS table with in-frame rearrangements only. Some clones are missing; in checked studies, unresolved V genes explain under half, and the rest has no known cause. That table supplies the V and J calls and clone size; D and trimming were determined from the DNA. The sample yields about 500,000 clones; approximately 77% were counted once. About 12% of the sample is in the top ten clones.

The donors were healthy, HIV-negative adults with no recently reported acute infections or vaccinations. Only Caucasian adults living in Nashville, Tennessee, USA were represented among the donors. For unsorted samples, about 85 million PBMCs were counted and genomic DNA was extracted with the QIAamp DNA Blood Mini kit. After blood collection by leukapheresis, PBMCs were isolated using Ficoll-Histopaque density gradient centrifugation and then cryopreserved in the vapor phase of liquid nitrogen. The sample originates from a study of shared clonotypes between healthy human individuals (dated by TCRdb to about 2020). Context from the whole study: Two women and a few men aged 18 to 49 years were included in the cohort. Blood TCR repertoires of five healthy adults were deeply sequenced to estimate repertoire size and the extent of clonotype sharing between individuals. Libraries were prepared and TCR repertoires were sequenced by different laboratories using diverse techniques, in order to increase sequencing depth and limit assay-specific biases. Between about 0.85 and 9.5 billion PBMCs per donor were obtained by leukapheresis.

Points the paper makes about the study in general: The small number of donors limited the genetic and exposure-history diversity represented. Pairwise subsampling led to the expectation that sequencing depth would affect the degree of clonotype sharing among donors. Only blood was sampled, and tissue TCR repertoires likely differ from those in blood.

The clonotype comes from a middle-aged woman in good health. Some clones in this sample may be carry-over from other donors' samples. Source material: PBMCs.

The CDR3 protein: CASSFMGGTEAFF. The DNA sequence is as follows: TGCGCCAGCAGCTTTATGGGGGGCACTGAAGCTTTCTTT. The chain links TRBV5-1 with TRBJ1-1, with TRBD1 as a weak D call on 5 bases. As encoded in the germline V gene, CDR1 is SGHRS while CDR2 is YFSETQ. Taken from cysteine to phenylalanine, the CDR3 has 13 residues. The DNA shown is the 39-base CDR3, in frame from base 1. Deletion took 2 bases off V and 4 bases off J, with a span of 9 bases between the germline ends.